This T cell receptor (beta chain) was identified in a study of T cell changes during pregnancy in multiple sclerosis. Profiled with immunoSEQ multiplex PCR; TCRdb holds only in-frame clones, not every one. The sample gives approximately 70,000 clones, around 90% of which show up once; roughly 1.2% is in the top ten. CDR1 and CDR2 from the germline V gene are SGHRS and YFSETQ. The length of the CDR3 is 14 residues. V was shortened by 0 bases and J by 2 bases, with 7 bases between the two germline ends. Sequencing was performed on peripheral blood, taken in the third trimester of pregnancy. This clonotype was sampled from a female donor with multiple sclerosis, enrolled in a pregnancy study. The chain has TRBV5-1 and TRBJ2-3; D perhaps matches TRBD1 (5 bases). As DNA, the CDR3 is TGCGCCAGCAGCTTGGAGGACACCACAGATACGCAGTATTTT. Translating it yields CASSLEDTTDTQYF.